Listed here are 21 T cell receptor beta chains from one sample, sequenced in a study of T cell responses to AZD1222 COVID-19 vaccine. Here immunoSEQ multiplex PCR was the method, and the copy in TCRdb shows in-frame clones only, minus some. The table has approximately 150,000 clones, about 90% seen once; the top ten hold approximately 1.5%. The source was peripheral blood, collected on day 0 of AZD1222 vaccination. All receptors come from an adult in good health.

The CDR3 reads CASSYLDRVSGEAFF. CDR3 DNA: TGTGCCAGCAGTTACCTAGACAGGGTTAGCGGTGAAGCTTTCTTT. The chain recombines TRBV6-5 with TRBJ1-1; 7 nucleotides align to TRBD1. In germline, CDR1 is MNHEY, CDR2 SVGAGI. The trim removed 2 bases at V and 7 bases at J, leaving 10 bases unmatched. The CDR3 is made up of 15 amino acids.

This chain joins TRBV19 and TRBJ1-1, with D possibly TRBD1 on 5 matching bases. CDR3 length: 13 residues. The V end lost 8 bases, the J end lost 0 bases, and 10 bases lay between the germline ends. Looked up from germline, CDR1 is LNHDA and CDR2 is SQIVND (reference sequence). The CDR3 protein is CASLGPMNTEAFF. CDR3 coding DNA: TGTGCCAGTTTGGGGCCAATGAACACTGAAGCTTTCTTT.

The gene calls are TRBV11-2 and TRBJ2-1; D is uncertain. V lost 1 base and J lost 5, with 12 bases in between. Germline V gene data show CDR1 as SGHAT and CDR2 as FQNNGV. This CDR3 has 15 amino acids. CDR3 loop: CASSLALADHNEQFF. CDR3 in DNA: TGTGCCAGCAGCTTAGCCCTCGCGGACCACAATGAGCAGTTCTTC.

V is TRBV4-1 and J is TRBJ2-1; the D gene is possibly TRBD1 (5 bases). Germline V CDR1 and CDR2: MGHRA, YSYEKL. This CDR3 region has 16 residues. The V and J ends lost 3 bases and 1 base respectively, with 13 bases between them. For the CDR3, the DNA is TGCGCCAGCAGCCAGGACCCAGGGAAATCCTACAATGAGCAGTTCTTC. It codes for CASSQDPGKSYNEQFF.

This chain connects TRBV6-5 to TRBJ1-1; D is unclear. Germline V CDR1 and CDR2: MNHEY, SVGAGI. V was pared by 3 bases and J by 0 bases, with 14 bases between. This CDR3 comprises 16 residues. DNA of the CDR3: TGTGCCAGCAGTTATTCCCCCGGGCCCATGAACACTGAAGCTTTCTTT. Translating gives CASSYSPGPMNTEAFF.

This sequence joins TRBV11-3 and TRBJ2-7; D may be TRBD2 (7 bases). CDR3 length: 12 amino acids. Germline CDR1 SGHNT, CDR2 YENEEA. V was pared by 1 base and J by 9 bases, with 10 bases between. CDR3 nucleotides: TGTGCCAGCAGCTTAGCGGGGGGCGTGCAGTACTTC. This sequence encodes CASSLAGGVQYF.

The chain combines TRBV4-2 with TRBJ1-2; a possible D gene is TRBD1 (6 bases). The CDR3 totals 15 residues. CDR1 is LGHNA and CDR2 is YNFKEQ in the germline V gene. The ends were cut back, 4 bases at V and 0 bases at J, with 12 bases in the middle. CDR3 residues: CASSPDRTANYGYTF. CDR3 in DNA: TGTGCCAGCAGCCCTGACAGGACAGCTAACTATGGCTACACCTTC.

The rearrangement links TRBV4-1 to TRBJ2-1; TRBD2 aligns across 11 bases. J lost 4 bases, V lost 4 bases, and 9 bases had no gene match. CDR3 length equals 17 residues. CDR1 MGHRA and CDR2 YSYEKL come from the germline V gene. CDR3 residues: CASSRTPGLADYNEQFF. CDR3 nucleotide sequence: TGCGCCAGCAGCCGGACACCGGGACTAGCGGATTACAATGAGCAGTTCTTC.

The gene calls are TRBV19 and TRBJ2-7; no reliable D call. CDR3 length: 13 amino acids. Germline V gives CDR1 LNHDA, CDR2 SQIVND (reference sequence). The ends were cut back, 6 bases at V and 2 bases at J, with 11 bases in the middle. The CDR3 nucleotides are TGTGCCAGTAGCTACAGCACCGCCTACGAGCAGTACTTC. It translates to CASSYSTAYEQYF.

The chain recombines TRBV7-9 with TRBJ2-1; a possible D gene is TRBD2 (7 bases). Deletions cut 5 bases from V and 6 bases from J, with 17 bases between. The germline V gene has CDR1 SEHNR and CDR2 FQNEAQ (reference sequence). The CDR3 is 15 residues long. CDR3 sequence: CASSKTGRGGNEQFF. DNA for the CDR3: TGTGCCAGCAGCAAGACAGGTAGGGGGGGCAATGAGCAGTTCTTC.

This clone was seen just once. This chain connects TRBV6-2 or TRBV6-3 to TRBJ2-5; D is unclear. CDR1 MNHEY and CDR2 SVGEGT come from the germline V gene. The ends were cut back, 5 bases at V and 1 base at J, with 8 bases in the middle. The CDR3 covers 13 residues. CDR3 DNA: TGTGCCAGCAGTCAGGCGTCCCAAGAGACCCAGTACTTC. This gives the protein CASSQASQETQYF.

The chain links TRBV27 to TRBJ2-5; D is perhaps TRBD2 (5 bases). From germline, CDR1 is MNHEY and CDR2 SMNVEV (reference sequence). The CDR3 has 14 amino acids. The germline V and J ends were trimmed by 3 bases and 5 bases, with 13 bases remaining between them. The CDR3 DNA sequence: TGTGCCAGCAGTTTGAGGACTGCCCGGGAGACCCAGTACTTC. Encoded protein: CASSLRTARETQYF.

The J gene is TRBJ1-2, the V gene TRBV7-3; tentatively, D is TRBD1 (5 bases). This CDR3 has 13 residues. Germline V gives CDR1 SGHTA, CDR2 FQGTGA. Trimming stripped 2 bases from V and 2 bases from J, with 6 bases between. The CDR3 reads CASSLGGNYGYTF. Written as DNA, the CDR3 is TGTGCCAGCAGCTTAGGGGGGAACTATGGCTACACCTTC.

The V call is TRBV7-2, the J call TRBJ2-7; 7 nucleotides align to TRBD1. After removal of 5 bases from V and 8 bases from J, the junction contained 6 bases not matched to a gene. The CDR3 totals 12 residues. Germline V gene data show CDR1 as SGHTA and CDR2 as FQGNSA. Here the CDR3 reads CASSGDRAKQYF. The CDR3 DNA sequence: TGTGCCAGCAGCGGAGACAGGGCCAAGCAGTACTTC.

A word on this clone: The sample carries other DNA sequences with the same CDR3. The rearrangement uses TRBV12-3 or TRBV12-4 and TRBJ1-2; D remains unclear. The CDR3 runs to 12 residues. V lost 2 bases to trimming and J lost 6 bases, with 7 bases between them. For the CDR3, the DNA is TGTGCCAGCAGTTTACCCGGGGATGGCTACACCTTC. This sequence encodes CASSLPGDGYTF.

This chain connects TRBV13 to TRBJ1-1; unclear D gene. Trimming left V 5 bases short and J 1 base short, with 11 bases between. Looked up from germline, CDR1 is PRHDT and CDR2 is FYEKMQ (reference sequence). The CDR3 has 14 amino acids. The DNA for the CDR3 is TGTGCCAGCAGCGGGTGGACGGAGAACACTGAAGCTTTCTTT. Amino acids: CASSGWTENTEAFF.

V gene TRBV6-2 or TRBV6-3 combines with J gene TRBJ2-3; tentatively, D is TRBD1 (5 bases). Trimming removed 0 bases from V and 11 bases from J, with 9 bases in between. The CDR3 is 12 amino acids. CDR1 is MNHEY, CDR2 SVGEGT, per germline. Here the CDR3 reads CASSYSPGLQYF. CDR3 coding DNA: TGTGCCAGCAGTTACTCGCCAGGGTTGCAGTATTTT.

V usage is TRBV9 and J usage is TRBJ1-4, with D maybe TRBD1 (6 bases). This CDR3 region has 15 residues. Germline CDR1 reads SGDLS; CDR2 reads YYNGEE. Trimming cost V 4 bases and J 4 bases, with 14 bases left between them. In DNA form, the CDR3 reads TGTGCCAGCAGCCCACGGGGGCAGGGTAATGAAAAACTGTTTTTT. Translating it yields CASSPRGQGNEKLFF.

CDR3 protein: CASTRLTSGANVLTF. CDR3 in DNA: TGTGCCAGCACCCGGCTTACCTCTGGGGCCAACGTCCTGACTTTC. This chain joins TRBV6-5 and TRBJ2-6; no clear D. This CDR3 has 15 residues. V was shortened by 7 bases and J by 0 bases, with 10 bases between the two germline ends. Per germline, CDR1 MNHEY and CDR2 SVGAGI.

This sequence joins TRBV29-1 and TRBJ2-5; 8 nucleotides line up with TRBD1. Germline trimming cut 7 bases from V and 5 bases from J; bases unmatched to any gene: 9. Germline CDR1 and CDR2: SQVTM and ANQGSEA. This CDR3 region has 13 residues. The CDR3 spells CSDWQGARETQYF. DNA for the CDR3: TGCAGCGATTGGCAGGGGGCGCGGGAGACCCAGTACTTC.

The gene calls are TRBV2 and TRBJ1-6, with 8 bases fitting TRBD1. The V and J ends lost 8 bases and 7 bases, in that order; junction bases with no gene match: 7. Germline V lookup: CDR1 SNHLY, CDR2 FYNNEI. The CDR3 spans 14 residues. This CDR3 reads CASAPGQGNSPLHF. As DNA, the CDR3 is TGTGCCAGCGCCCCAGGACAGGGAAATTCACCCCTCCACTTT. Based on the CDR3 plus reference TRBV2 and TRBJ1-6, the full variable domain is EPEVTQTPSHQVTQMGQEVILRCVPISNHLYFYWYRQILGQKVEFLVSFYNNEISEKSEIFDDQFSVERPDGSNFTLKIRSTKLEDSAMYFCASAPGQGNSPLHFGNGTRLTVT.